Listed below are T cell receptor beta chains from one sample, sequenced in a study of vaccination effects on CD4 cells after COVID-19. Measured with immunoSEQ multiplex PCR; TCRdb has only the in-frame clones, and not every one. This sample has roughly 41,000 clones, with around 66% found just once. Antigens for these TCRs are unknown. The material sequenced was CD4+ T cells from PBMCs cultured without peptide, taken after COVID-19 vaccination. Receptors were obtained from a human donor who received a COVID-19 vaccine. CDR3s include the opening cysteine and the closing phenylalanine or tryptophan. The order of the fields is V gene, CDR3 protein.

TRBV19,CASRTIDRNTEAFF
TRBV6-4,CASSGTSGSYNEQFF
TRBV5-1,CASSPDPGGRATDTQYF
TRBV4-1,CASSQSGTRGEKLFF
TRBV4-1,CASSQDRERGSQETQYF
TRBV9,CASGNLGPAIYF
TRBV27,CASSWRLGAYEQYF
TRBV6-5,CASRLDNAYGYTF
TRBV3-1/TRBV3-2,CASSLNYNEQFF
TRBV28,CASSIQGAYNEQFF
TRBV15,CATSRGRTNQPQHF
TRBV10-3,CAISPGQGSYEQYF
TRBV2,CASSRDVYEQYF
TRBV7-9,CASSSGELGNQPQHF
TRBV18,CASSVTIGDGYTF
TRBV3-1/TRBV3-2,CASSPAGIENGYTF
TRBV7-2,CASSLGRGTYEQYF
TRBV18,CASSPLAGVVGNEQFF
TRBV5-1,CASSLESSNYGYTF
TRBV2,CASSAAETQYF
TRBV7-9,CASSLDRADNEQFF
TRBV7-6,CASSPRPTTGDNYGYTF
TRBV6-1,CASSEDAGAYNEQFF
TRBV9,CASSVVKGLPTDTQYF
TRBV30,CAWSAPGTGGYGELFF
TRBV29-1,CSVEQRTDTQYF
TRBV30,CAWIPLSSGRVNEQFF
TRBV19,CASSGSDQETQYF
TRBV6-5,CASSTTGGTNYGYTF
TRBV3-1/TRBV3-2,CASSQGGTGSLEAFF
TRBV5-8,CASSEGTATNTGELFF
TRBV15,CATSRDGSQETQYF
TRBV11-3,CASSPPLAVREWEQYF
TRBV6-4,CASSRLAGLDEQFF
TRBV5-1,CASSLAAGLSYEQYF
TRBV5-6,CASSFRGLSTDTQYF
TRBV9,CASSADRATNEKLFF
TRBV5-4,CASSFGPDQPQHF
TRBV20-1,CSASTVTNTEAFF
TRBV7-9,CASSLDLGSEQYF
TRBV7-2,CASSGGLAGGMNVYF
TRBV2,CASSEPSGLQETQYF
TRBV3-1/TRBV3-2,CASSRGTSSVEQYF
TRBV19,CASSIDNRLISSYNSPLHF
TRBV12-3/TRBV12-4,CASSDPDYEQYF
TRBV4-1,CASSQKRLWDRETSNYGYTF
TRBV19,CASSKESTWGSPLHF
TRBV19,CASSYGTAETQYF
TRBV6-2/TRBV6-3,CASSYPRTGRSGAYEQYF
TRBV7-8,CASSLRTGNTEAFF
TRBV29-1,CSVDRGWGCTF
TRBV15,CATSSKGQSVYGYTF
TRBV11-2,CASSGGMGGGSYEQYF
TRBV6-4,CASSVQGSSYNEQFF
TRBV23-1,CASRKVLSYNEQFF